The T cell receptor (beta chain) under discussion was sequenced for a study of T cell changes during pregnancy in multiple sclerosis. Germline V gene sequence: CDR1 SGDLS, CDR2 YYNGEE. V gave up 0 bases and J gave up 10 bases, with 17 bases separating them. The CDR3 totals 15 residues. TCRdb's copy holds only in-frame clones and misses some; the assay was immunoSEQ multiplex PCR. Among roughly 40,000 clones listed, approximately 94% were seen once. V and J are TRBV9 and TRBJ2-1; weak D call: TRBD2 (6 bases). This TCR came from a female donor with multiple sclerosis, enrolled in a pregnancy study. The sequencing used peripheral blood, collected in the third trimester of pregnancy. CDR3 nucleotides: TGTGCCAGCAGCGTAGGCGGGGTCGCGGCAATGGAGCAGTTCTTC. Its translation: CASSVGGVAAMEQFF.